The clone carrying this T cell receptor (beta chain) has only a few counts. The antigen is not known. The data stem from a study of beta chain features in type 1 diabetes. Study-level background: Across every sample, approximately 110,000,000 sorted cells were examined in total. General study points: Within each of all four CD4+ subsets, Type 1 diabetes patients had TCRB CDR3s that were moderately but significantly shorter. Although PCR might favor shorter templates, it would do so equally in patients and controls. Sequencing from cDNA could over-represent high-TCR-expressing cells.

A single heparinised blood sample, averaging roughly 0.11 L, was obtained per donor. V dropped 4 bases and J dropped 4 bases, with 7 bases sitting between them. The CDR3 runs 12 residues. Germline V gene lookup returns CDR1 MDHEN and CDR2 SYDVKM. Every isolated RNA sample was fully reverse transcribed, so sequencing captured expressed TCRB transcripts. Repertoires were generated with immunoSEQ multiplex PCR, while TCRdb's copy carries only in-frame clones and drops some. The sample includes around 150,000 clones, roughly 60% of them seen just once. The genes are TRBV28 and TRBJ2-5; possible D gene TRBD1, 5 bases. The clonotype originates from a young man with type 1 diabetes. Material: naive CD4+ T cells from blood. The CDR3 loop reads CASSSDRETQYF. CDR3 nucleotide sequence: TGTGCCAGCAGTTCCGACAGAGAGACCCAGTACTTC.